Presented here are 21 T cell receptor beta chains from one specimen sequenced in a study of blood T cell repertoires in COVID-19 (dated by TCRdb to 2020 to 2022). The protocol used for the library was the immunoSEQ multiplex PCR assay. The table comes from immuneACCESS by way of TCRdb, which keeps in-frame sequences with V and J called. Part of the clones is missing from these tables; in studies checked, under half for an unresolved V gene and the rest for unknown reasons. The sample table lists approximately 89,000 clones, approximately 78% of them with a count of one. The ten largest account for around 13% of the sample. The sample taken for sequencing was peripheral blood. The receptors were gathered from a human donor in a cohort sampled during active COVID-19.

The rearrangement joins TRBV21-1 to TRBJ2-7; TRBD2, as called in the table, went unchecked against the DNA. TRBV21-1 corresponds to a pseudogene. This CDR3 spans 15 amino acids. The CDR3 DNA follows: TGTGCCAGCAGCAAAGAAGACTCAAAACCCTACGAGCAGTACTTC. Its protein is CASSKEDSKPYEQYF.

This sequence joins TRBV6-2 or TRBV6-3 and TRBJ1-1; D is ambiguous. Trimming stripped 4 bases from V and 0 bases from J, with 6 bases between. CDR3 length equals 13 residues. Germline lookup yields CDR1 MNHEY and CDR2 SVGEGT. The CDR3 sequence is CASSLQMNTEAFF. Written as DNA, the CDR3 is TGTGCCAGCAGTTTACAGATGAACACTGAAGCTTTCTTT.

J is TRBJ1-1 and V is TRBV6-5; D is perhaps TRBD1 (6 bases). The CDR3 spans 13 residues. The ends were cut back, 8 bases at V and 4 bases at J, with 14 bases in the middle. Germline V gene sequence: CDR1 MNHEY, CDR2 SVGAGI. The chain's CDR3 is CASHLQGGTEAFF. The CDR3 DNA reads as TGTGCCAGCCACTTACAAGGGGGCACTGAAGCTTTCTTT.

The rearrangement links TRBV27 to TRBJ2-7; TRBD1 matches 7 bases. V lost 6 bases, J lost 2 bases, and 7 bases stayed unmatched. The CDR3 extends over 14 amino acids. CDR1 is MNHEY and CDR2 is SMNVEV in the germline V gene (reference sequence). CDR3 in amino acids: CASRKTGYAYEQYF. The CDR3 DNA reads as TGTGCCAGCAGAAAGACAGGGTATGCCTACGAGCAGTACTTC.

In its sample, this clone was seen once. The J gene is TRBJ1-2, the V gene TRBV27; D call uncertain. Between the trimmed V and J ends, which lost 0 bases and 6 bases, there was a span of 8 bases. CDR1 and CDR2 from the germline V gene are MNHEY and SMNVEV (reference sequence). This CDR3 has 13 residues. CDR3 sequence reads: CASSLSLRHGYTF. The CDR3 nucleotides read TGTGCCAGCAGTTTATCGTTGCGCCATGGCTACACCTTC.

In DNA form, the CDR3 reads TGTGCCATCAGTTCCGGGACAGGGCGAGTCGAGCAGTACTTC. Protein product: CAISSGTGRVEQYF. The rearrangement joins TRBV10-3 to TRBJ2-7; TRBD1 matches 9 bases. Germline V gives CDR1 ENHRY, CDR2 SYGVKD. Trimming at V came to 5 bases and at J to 6 bases, leaving 8 bases not matched to a gene. The CDR3 has 14 residues.

The rearrangement joins TRBV27 to TRBJ2-7, with 8 bases lining up with TRBD2. Germline CDR1 reads MNHEY; CDR2 reads SMNVEV (reference sequence). V shed 5 bases, J shed 3 bases, and the junction held 9 bases outside the gene matches. CDR3 length equals 15 residues. In DNA, the CDR3 is TGTGCCAGCAGTGTGGCGGGGGGCTTTTACTACGAGCAGTACTTC. Translating it yields CASSVAGGFYYEQYF.

This rearrangement joins TRBV18 to TRBJ2-1; the D gene is possibly TRBD2 (6 bases). Germline CDR1 reads KGHSH; CDR2 reads LQKENI. The CDR3 is 17 amino acids. Trimming removed 5 bases from V and 6 bases from J, with 23 bases in between. CDR3 DNA: TGTGCCAGCTCATCTCCTTTTCGGGGACTTGGGTCCAATGAGCAGTTCTTC. This translates into CASSSPFRGLGSNEQFF.

This rearrangement joins TRBV5-6 to TRBJ2-3; TRBD2 matches at 8 bases. Germline-derived CDR1 and CDR2 are SGHDT and YYEEEE. This CDR3 comprises 16 residues. V was clipped by 1 base and J by 2 bases; unmatched bases: 6. CDR3 bases: TGTGCCAGCAGCTTGATCGGGGGGGCCCTCACAGATACGCAGTATTTT. This gives the protein CASSLIGGALTDTQYF.

This clone was observed a handful of times. The chain links TRBV30 to TRBJ1-4; possibly TRBD1 for D (6 bases). V was clipped by 1 base and J by 7 bases, with 13 bases between them. The CDR3 covers 14 residues. Germline V CDR1 and CDR2: GTSNPN, SVGIG (reference sequence). The CDR3 sequence is CAWSEGGGSEKLFF. The CDR3 DNA is TGTGCCTGGAGTGAGGGGGGGGGAAGTGAAAAACTGTTTTTT.

This chain uses TRBV6-5 with TRBJ1-1; TRBD1 agrees at 7 bases. Germline V gene lookup returns CDR1 MNHEY and CDR2 SVGAGI. The CDR3 has 16 amino acids. Trimming removed 0 bases from V and 5 bases from J; junction bases left unmatched: 9. CDR3 sequence: CASSYSRQGGETEAFF. CDR3 DNA: TGTGCCAGCAGTTACTCGAGACAGGGCGGCGAAACTGAAGCTTTCTTT.

The V call is TRBV7-3, the J call TRBJ2-3; maybe TRBD2 (7 bases). Trimming removed 3 bases at V and 4 bases at J, with 14 bases between. CDR1 and CDR2 (germline): SGHTA, FQGTGA. CDR3 length equals 15 residues. The CDR3 DNA is TGTGCCAGCAGCTTCTCCCAGGGGAGGGCAGATACGCAGTATTTT. Translated, it gives CASSFSQGRADTQYF.

This clone showed up just a few times. The V gene is TRBV7-9, the J gene TRBJ1-3; D unclear. Germline CDR1 reads SEHNR; CDR2 reads FQNEAQ (reference sequence). This CDR3 region has 13 residues. V was pared by 3 bases and J by 0 bases, with 3 bases between. CDR3 sequence: CASSLSSGNTIYF. In DNA form, the CDR3 reads TGTGCCAGCAGCTTGAGCTCTGGAAACACCATATATTTT.

This clone showed up just a few times. V usage is TRBV7-8 and J usage is TRBJ2-7; D unresolved. This CDR3 spans 12 amino acids. Germline values: CDR1 SGHVS, CDR2 FQNEAQ. V shed 6 bases and J shed 0 bases, with 6 bases lying between them. The CDR3 DNA follows: TGTGCCAGCAGTGTCAGCTCCTACGAGCAGTACTTC. This gives the protein CASSVSSYEQYF.

This chain connects TRBV5-6 to TRBJ1-3; no firm D call. The V gene lost 4 bases and the J gene lost 0 bases, with 11 bases spanning the gap. Looked up from germline, CDR1 is SGHDT and CDR2 is YYEEEE. The CDR3 covers 15 residues. CDR3 bases: TGTGCCAGCAGCCGAGGTTTAAGCTCTGGAAACACCATATATTTT. Translating gives CASSRGLSSGNTIYF.

The genes are TRBV12-5 and TRBJ1-6; 8 bases line up with TRBD1. Germline V gene lookup returns CDR1 LGHNT and CDR2 FRNRAP. The CDR3 is made up of 16 amino acids. V was clipped by 9 bases and J by 10 bases; unmatched bases: 17. The CDR3 DNA reads as TGTGCTAGGGAGTTTTCAAGGGTACAGGGGGACTCACCCCTCCACTTT. It translates to CAREFSRVQGDSPLHF.

The chain employs TRBV5-5 and TRBJ1-4, with 8 bases that match TRBD1. This CDR3 region has 16 residues. Losses at the gene ends were 5 bases for V and 0 bases for J; bases not matched to a gene: 6. The germline CDR1 and CDR2 sequences are SGHKS and YYEKEE (reference sequence). The DNA of the CDR3 is TGTGCCAGCAGGTGGACAGGGCTTGCAACTAATGAAAAACTGTTTTTT. As protein: CASRWTGLATNEKLFF.

The V gene is TRBV3-1 (or the pseudogene TRBV3-2), the J gene TRBJ2-7, with a tentative D call TRBD2 (7 bases). The CDR3 has 13 residues. V lost 0 bases to trimming and J lost 9 bases, with 12 bases between them. Germline lookup yields CDR1 LGHDT and CDR2 YNNKEL (reference sequence). CDR3 DNA sequence: TGTGCCAGCAGCCAAGATGGGGGGGCTAGGCAGTACTTC. Amino acid sequence: CASSQDGGARQYF.

This clone occurred once. The J gene is TRBJ2-7, the V gene TRBV18, with D perhaps TRBD2 (6 bases). In germline, CDR1 is KGHSH, CDR2 LQKENI. This CDR3 is built from 14 residues. Trimming left V 1 base short and J 6 bases short, with 13 bases between. This chain's CDR3 is CASSPLRDQSEQYF. The CDR3 DNA is TGTGCCAGCTCACCACTGCGGGACCAGAGCGAGCAGTACTTC.

The sample holds a few counts of this clone. This sequence joins TRBV7-9 and TRBJ2-3; TRBD1 aligns across 12 bases. CDR1 and CDR2 from the germline V gene are SEHNR and FQNEAQ (reference sequence). Unmatched junction bases numbered 4, after V lost 4 bases and J lost 5 bases. CDR3 length equals 15 residues. CDR3 protein: CASSWGQGALDTQYF. Written as DNA, the CDR3 is TGTGCCAGCAGCTGGGGACAGGGGGCTTTAGATACGCAGTATTTT.

The CDR3 here is CSVEDQGLNTEAFF. CDR3 nucleotides: TGCAGCGTTGAAGATCAGGGCTTGAACACTGAAGCTTTCTTT. V is TRBV29-1 and J is TRBJ1-1; D is possibly TRBD1 (5 bases). V was trimmed by 0 bases and J by 0 bases, leaving 8 bases between them. Germline V gene sequence: CDR1 SQVTM, CDR2 ANQGSEA. This CDR3 is built from 14 residues.